A single sample gave rise to the 3 T cell receptor beta chains below, sequenced in a study of molecular identifiers for immune sequencing clone quantification. In TCRdb, the PCR reads were re-called with MiXCR into one record per CDR3 protein. Of some 65,000 distinct CDR3 sequences in the sample, about a fifth are singletons; the top ten hold roughly 1.6%. Material: naive CD8+ T cells from blood, with Jurkat cell RNA spiked in. Regarding subset: FACS-sorted CD8+CD4-CCR7+CD45RA+ naive T cells. The receptors here all came from a human donor in good health. Some libraries in this study had Jurkat cell RNA spiked in.

This clonotype was recorded many times. This chain uses TRBV27 with TRBJ2-3; TRBD2 agrees at 12 bases. CDR1 and CDR2 (germline): MNHEY, SMNVEV (reference sequence). V lost 1 base, J lost 6 bases, and 5 bases stayed unmatched. The CDR3 has 16 residues. CDR3 amino acids: CASSLYPSGRGDTQYF. The DNA of the CDR3 is TGTGCCAGCAGTTTATATCCTAGCGGGAGGGGGGATACGCAGTATTTT.

This clonotype showed up many times. CDR3 region: CASSPKTPQGVNTDTQYF. The CDR3 bases are TGTGCCAGCAGCCCGAAGACACCACAGGGAGTAAACACAGATACGCAGTATTTT. The V call is TRBV7-9, the J call TRBJ2-3, with D perhaps matching TRBD1 (6 bases). Trimming pared 5 bases from V and 2 bases from J, leaving 23 bases between. The germline V gene encodes CDR1 SEHNR and CDR2 FQNEAQ (reference sequence). There are 18 residues in the CDR3.

This clonotype was observed at least ten times. This chain uses TRBV28 with TRBJ2-5; D gene uncertain. The CDR3 length is 14 residues. Germline CDR1 and CDR2: MDHEN and SYDVKM. The ends were cut back, 4 bases at V and 5 bases at J, with 14 bases in the middle. CDR3 residues: CASSSRTRVETQYF. CDR3 DNA sequence: TGTGCCAGCAGTTCGCGGACCCGGGTGGAGACCCAGTACTTC. Drawing the rest from reference TRBV28 and TRBJ2-5, the complete variable domain is DVKVTQSSRYLVKRTGEKVFLECVQDMDHENMFWYRQDPGLGLRLIYFSYDVKMKEKGDIPEGYSVSREKKERFSLILESASTNQTSMYLCASSSRTRVETQYFGPGTRLLVL.